These T cell receptor beta chains were read from a single sample in a study of follicular helper T cells after annual influenza vaccination. Produced via immunoSEQ multiplex PCR; TCRdb's table is partial and in-frame only. This table holds about 6,500 clones, approximately 85% found once. The source material was CXCR5- memory CD4+ T cells sorted from blood, sampled on the day of influenza vaccination. These receptors came from an adult who received the influenza vaccine. Both conserved end residues are part of each CDR3. The D gene is left open where the match is weak. Not every row has a clone size; where given, it reads once, few, many or a size class.

d_gene	v_gene	j_gene	abundance	CDR3aa	CDR3nt
TRBD2	TRBV6-5	TRBJ2-7	-	CASPGGGFSYEQYF	TGTGCCAGCCCCGGCGGGGGATTCTCCTACGAGCAGTACTTC
-	TRBV6-5	TRBJ2-7	once	CASRQGSEQYF	TGTGCCAGCAGACAGGGTTCCGAGCAGTACTTC
TRBD1	TRBV5-6	TRBJ2-5	-	CASSLTGTGGFETQYF	TGTGCCAGCAGCTTGACCGGGACAGGGGGCTTCGAGACCCAGTACTTC
TRBD1	TRBV7-2	TRBJ1-2	-	CASSLAGQVYGYTF	TGTGCCAGCAGCTTAGCAGGACAGGTCTATGGCTACACCTTC
-	TRBV5-1	TRBJ2-5	-	CASSLALARGGETQYF	TGCGCCAGCAGCTTGGCCCTGGCGCGGGGCGGAGAGACCCAGTACTTC
-	TRBV27	TRBJ2-2	-	CASSPRRSTGELFF	TGTGCCAGCAGTCCCCGCCGTAGCACCGGGGAGCTGTTTTTT
-	TRBV6-5	TRBJ1-1	-	CASSQGFTEAFF	TGTGCCAGCAGTCAGGGTTTCACTGAAGCTTTCTTT
-	TRBV28	TRBJ2-7	-	CAAKGGLRAYEQYF	TGTGCCGCCAAGGGGGGACTCCGGGCCTACGAGCAGTACTTC
TRBD2	TRBV5-1	TRBJ2-2	-	CASSFSSGGNGELFF	TGCGCCAGCAGCTTCTCTAGCGGGGGGAACGGGGAGCTGTTTTTT
TRBD1	TRBV6-5	TRBJ1-4	-	CASSYSGQGIEKLFF	TGTGCCAGCAGTTACTCCGGACAGGGAATCGAAAAACTGTTTTTT
-	TRBV9	TRBJ2-7	-	CASSVQGTGIYEQYF	TGTGCCAGCAGCGTACAAGGGACGGGAATCTACGAGCAGTACTTC
-	TRBV6-4	TRBJ1-1	-	CASSLRDRGTEAFF	TGTGCCAGCAGCCTAAGAGATCGGGGCACTGAAGCTTTCTTT
-	TRBV19	TRBJ1-2	few	CASSIGQRDGYTF	TGTGCCAGTAGTATAGGACAGCGCGACGGCTACACCTTC
-	TRBV18	TRBJ1-3	few	CASSPLRGANSGNTIYF	TGTGCCAGCTCACCGCTCCGGGGGGCCAACTCTGGAAACACCATATATTTT
-	TRBV5-1	TRBJ2-7	-	CASSFGWRRSSYEQYF	TGCGCCAGCAGCTTTGGGTGGCGACGGAGTTCCTACGAGCAGTACTTC
-	TRBV12-5	TRBJ2-2	-	CASGLWGETNTGELFF	TGTGCTAGTGGTTTGTGGGGGGAGACGAACACCGGGGAGCTGTTTTTT
TRBD1	TRBV4-3	TRBJ2-6	-	CASSQDRIGDRVSGANVLTF	TGCGCCAGCAGCCAAGATCGGATAGGGGACAGGGTCTCTGGGGCCAACGTCCTGACTTTC
-	TRBV7-2	TRBJ1-6	few	CASSFIFDSPLHF	TGTGCCAGCAGCTTTATATTTGATTCACCCCTCCACTTT
TRBD2	TRBV11-3	TRBJ2-3	-	CASSFRLAGAGDTQYF	TGTGCCAGCAGCTTCAGACTAGCGGGGGCGGGAGATACGCAGTATTTT
-	TRBV25-1	TRBJ2-7	-	CASSGGAYEQYF	TGTGCCAGCAGTGGTGGAGCCTACGAGCAGTACTTC
-	TRBV6-1	TRBJ2-7	-	CASSRPGSYEQYF	TGTGCCAGCAGTCGACCGGGCTCCTACGAGCAGTACTTC
TRBD2	TRBV5-1	TRBJ2-1	-	CASRGLRGFSGEYNEQFF	TGCGCCAGCAGAGGCCTTCGTGGTTTTAGCGGGGAATACAATGAGCAGTTCTTC
-	TRBV12-5	TRBJ2-1	-	CASGNVISGGLSEQFF	TGTGCTAGTGGCAACGTTATCAGTGGAGGGTTATCTGAGCAGTTCTTC
-	TRBV5-1	TRBJ1-6	-	CASSPQRDSPLHF	TGCGCCAGCAGCCCCCAGCGGGATTCACCCCTCCACTTT
-	TRBV5-1	TRBJ2-3	few	CASSLDRTDTQYF	TGCGCCAGCAGCTTGGATAGGACAGATACGCAGTATTTT
-	TRBV21-1	TRBJ2-7	-	CATWTATYEQYF	TGTGCCACGTGGACAGCGACCTACGAGCAGTACTTC
-	TRBV6-1	TRBJ1-2	-	CASSEGAFANYGYTF	TGTGCCAGCAGTGAAGGCGCCTTCGCTAACTATGGCTACACCTTC
TRBD2	TRBV7-9	TRBJ2-1	-	CATSSGGRGSEQFF	TGTGCCACCAGCAGCGGGGGGAGAGGAAGTGAGCAGTTCTTC
-	TRBV9	TRBJ2-5	-	CASSVADGRETQYF	TGTGCCAGCAGCGTAGCTGATGGGCGGGAGACCCAGTACTTC
-	TRBV6-5	TRBJ2-7	-	CASKRVRSHEQYF	TGTGCCAGCAAAAGGGTAAGATCACACGAGCAGTACTTC
-	TRBV18	TRBJ2-3	-	CASSPPRTDTQYF	TGTGCCAGCTCACCACCTCGGACAGATACGCAGTATTTT
TRBD1	TRBV5-1	TRBJ2-3	-	CASSLGDGTGGADTQYF	TGCGCCAGCAGCTTGGGGGACGGGACAGGGGGCGCAGATACGCAGTATTTT
-	TRBV27	TRBJ1-4	-	CASSLERGNEKLFF	TGTGCCAGCAGCTTAGAAAGGGGCAATGAAAAACTGTTTTTT
-	TRBV11-2	TRBJ2-7	-	CASSLVLGAHEQYF	TGTGCCAGCAGCTTAGTACTTGGGGCCCACGAGCAGTACTTC
TRBD1	TRBV19	TRBJ1-4	-	CASSIYGTVEKLFF	TGTGCCAGTAGTATCTATGGGACAGTTGAAAAACTGTTTTTT
TRBD1	TRBV7-8	TRBJ1-1	-	CASSLQGGNTEAFF	TGTGCCAGCAGCTTACAGGGGGGAAACACTGAAGCTTTCTTT
-	TRBV7-2	TRBJ2-7	-	CASSLRQSSYEQYF	TGTGCCAGCAGCCTCAGACAGAGCTCCTACGAGCAGTACTTC